This T cell receptor (beta chain) appears in the sequencing data of a study of T cells expressing NK-cell markers. One entry per CDR3 protein, without DNA, is what TCRdb gives after re-calling the 5' RACE reads. This table lists some 150,000 distinct CDR3 sequences. The CDR3 totals 16 residues. The germline V gene has CDR1 ENHRY and CDR2 SYGVKD. The chain is built from TRBV10-3 and TRBJ1-4; as DNA is missing, the TRBD1 call by TCRdb cannot be tested. This clonotype originated in a man in his late teens or twenties in good health. The sample consisted of blood T cells: a sorted CD56 or NKG2C T cell subset, CD4+ or CD8+ T cells, or bulk PBMC T cells (not recorded which). CDR3 region: CAISESGDSQREKLFF.